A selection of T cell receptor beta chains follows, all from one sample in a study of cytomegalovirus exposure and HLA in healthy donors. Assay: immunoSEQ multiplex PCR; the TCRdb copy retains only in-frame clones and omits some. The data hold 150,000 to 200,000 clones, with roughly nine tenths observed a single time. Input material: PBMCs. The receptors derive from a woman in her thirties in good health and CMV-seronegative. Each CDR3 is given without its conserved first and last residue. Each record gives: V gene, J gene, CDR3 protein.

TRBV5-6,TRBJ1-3,ASSLASAGNTIY
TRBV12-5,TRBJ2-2,ASGLVLAGTPGELF
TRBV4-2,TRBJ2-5,ASSQRASEQETQY
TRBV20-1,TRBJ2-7,SARTPYEQY
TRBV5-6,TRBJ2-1,ASTPLSGARGLNEQF
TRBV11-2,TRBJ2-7,ASSLAGRELY
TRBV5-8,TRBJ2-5,ASSLGTGIGETQY
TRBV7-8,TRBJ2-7,ASSRTDRNHEQY
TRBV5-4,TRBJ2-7,ASSLARGGSSYEQY
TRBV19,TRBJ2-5,ASSIDGGIETQY
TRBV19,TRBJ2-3,ASSVASGITDTQY
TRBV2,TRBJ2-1,ASSKLAGYYNEQF
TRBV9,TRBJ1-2,ASSDRYNYGYT